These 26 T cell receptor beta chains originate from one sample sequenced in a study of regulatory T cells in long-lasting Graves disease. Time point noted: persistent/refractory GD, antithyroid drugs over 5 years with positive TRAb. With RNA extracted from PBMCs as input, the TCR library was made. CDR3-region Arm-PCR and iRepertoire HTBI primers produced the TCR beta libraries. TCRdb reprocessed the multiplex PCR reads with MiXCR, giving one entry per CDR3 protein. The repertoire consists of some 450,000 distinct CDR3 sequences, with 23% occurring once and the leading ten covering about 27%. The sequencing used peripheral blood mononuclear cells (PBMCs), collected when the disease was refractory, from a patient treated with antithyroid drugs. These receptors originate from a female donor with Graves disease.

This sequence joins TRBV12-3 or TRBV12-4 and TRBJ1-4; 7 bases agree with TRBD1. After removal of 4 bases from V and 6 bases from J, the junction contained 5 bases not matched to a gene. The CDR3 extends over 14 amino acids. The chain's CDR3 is CASSWGQRDEKLFF. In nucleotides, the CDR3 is TGTGCCAGCAGTTGGGGACAGAGAGATGAAAAACTGTTTTTT.

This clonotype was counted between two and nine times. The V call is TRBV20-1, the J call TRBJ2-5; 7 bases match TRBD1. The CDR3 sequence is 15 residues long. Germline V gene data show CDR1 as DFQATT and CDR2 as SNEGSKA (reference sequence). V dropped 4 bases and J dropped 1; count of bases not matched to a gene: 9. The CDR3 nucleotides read TGCAGTGCTACCAAATGGGACAGCCTCCAAGAGACCCAGTACTTC. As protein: CSATKWDSLQETQYF.

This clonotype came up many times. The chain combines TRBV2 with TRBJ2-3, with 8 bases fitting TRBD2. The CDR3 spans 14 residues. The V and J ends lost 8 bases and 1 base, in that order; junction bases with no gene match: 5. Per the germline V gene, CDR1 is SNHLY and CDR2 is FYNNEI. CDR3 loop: CASGRAGGTDTQYF. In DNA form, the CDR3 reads TGTGCCAGCGGAAGAGCGGGGGGCACAGATACGCAGTATTTT.

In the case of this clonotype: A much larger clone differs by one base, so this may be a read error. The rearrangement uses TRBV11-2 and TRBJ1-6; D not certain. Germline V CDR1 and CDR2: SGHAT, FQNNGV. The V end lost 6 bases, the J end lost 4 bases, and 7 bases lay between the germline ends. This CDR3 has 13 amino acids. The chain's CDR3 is CASRINYNSPLHF. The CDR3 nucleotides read TGTGCCAGCAGGATAAATTATAATTCACCCCTCCACTTT.

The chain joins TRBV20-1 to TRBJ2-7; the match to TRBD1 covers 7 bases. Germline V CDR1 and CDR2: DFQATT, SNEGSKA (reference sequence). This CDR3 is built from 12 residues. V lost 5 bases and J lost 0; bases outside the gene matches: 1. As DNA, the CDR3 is TGCAGTGCTGGGGACAGCTCCTACGAGCAGTACTTC. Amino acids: CSAGDSSYEQYF.

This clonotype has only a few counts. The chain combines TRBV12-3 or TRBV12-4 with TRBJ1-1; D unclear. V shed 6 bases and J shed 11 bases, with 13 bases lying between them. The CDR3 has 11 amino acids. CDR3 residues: CASSPNMGAFF. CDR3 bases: TGTGCCAGCAGCCCGAATATGGGGGCTTTCTTT.

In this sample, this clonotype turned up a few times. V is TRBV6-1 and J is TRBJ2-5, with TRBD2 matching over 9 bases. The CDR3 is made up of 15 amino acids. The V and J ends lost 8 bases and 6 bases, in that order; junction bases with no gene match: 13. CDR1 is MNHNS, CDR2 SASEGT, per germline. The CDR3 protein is CASHTGLAGRKTQYF. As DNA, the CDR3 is TGTGCCAGCCATACGGGGCTAGCGGGGAGGAAGACCCAGTACTTC.

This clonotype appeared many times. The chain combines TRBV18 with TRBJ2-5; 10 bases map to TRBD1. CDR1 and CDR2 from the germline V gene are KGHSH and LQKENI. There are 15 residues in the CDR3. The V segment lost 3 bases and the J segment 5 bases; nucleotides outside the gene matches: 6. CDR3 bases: TGTGCCAGCTCACCCCGGGACAGGGGTATGGAGACCCAGTACTTC. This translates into CASSPRDRGMETQYF.

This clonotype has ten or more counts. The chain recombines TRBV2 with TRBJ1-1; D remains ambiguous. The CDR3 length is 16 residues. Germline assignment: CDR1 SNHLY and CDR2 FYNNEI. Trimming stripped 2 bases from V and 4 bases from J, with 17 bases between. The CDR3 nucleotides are TGTGCCAGCAGTGAAAGTGGATCCTATTTGGGCACTGAAGCTTTCTTT. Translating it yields CASSESGSYLGTEAFF.

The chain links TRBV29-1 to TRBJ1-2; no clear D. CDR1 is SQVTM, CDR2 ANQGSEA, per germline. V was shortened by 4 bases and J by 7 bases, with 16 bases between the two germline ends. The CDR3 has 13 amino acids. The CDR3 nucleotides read TGCAGCGTTGGCGAAAGGGTGTGGCTTGGCTACACCTTC. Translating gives CSVGERVWLGYTF.

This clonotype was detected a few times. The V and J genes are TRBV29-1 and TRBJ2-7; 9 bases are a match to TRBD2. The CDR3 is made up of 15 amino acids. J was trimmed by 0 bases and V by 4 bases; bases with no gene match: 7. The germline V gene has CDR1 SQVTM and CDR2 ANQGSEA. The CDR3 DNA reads TGCAGCGTTGTCGCGGGACTAGCCCCCTCCTACGAGCAGTACTTC. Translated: CSVVAGLAPSYEQYF.

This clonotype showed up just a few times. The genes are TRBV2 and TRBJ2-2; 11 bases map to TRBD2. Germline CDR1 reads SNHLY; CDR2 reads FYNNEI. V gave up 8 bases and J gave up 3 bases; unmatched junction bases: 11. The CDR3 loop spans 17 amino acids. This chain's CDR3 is CASGVTSGKVYTGELFF. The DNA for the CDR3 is TGTGCCAGCGGCGTGACTAGCGGGAAAGTGTACACCGGGGAGCTGTTTTTT.

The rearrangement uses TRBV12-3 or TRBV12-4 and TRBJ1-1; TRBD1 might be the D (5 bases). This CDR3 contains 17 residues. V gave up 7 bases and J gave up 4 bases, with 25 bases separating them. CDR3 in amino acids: CASTPRHTLGGSTEAFF. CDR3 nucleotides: TGTGCCAGCACCCCCCGTCACACTCTCGGGGGTTCCACTGAAGCTTTCTTT.

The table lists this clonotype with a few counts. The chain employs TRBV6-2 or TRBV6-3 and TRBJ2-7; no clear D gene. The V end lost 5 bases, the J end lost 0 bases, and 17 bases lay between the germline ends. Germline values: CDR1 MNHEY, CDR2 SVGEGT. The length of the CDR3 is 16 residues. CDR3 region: CASSETGRISSYEQYF. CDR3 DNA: TGTGCCAGCAGTGAGACTGGGCGCATCAGCTCCTACGAGCAGTACTTC.

The CDR3 reads CSVLGGSYGYTF. DNA for the CDR3: TGCAGCGTTCTGGGAGGAAGCTATGGCTACACCTTC. The V gene is TRBV29-1, the J gene TRBJ1-2; unclear D gene. With 5 bases removed from V and 4 bases from J, the gap between germline ends came to 11 bases. This CDR3 has 12 amino acids. CDR1 and CDR2 from the germline V gene are SQVTM and ANQGSEA.

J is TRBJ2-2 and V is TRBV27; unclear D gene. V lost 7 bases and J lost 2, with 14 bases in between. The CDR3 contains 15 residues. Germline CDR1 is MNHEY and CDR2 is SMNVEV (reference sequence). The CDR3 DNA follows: TGTGCCAGCAAACGGAGTGGGGTAAACACCGGGGAGCTGTTTTTT. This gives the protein CASKRSGVNTGELFF.

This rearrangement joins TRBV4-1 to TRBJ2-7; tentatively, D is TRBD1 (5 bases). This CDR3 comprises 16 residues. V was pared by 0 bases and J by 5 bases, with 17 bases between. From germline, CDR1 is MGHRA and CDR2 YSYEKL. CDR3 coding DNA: TGCGCCAGCAGCCAAGATTTTACGGGCAGGGCTCACGAGCAGTACTTC. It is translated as CASSQDFTGRAHEQYF.

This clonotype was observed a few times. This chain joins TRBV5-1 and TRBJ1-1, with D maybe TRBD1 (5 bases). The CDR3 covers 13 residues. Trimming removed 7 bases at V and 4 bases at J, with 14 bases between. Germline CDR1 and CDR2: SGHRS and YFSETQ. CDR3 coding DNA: TGCGCCAGCTCCACGGGGGGGATCACTGAAGCTTTCTTT. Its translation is CASSTGGITEAFF.

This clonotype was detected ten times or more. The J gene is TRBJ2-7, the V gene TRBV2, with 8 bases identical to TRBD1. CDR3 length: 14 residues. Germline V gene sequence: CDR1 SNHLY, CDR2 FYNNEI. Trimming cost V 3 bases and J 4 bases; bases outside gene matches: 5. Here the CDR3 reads CASSEQGAVYEQYF. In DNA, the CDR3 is TGTGCCAGCAGTGAGCAGGGGGCGGTGTACGAGCAGTACTTC.

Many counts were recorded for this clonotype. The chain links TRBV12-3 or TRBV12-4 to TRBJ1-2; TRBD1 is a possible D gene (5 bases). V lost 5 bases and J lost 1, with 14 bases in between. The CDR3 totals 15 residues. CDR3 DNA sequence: TGTGCCAGCAGTCCCCGGGACGGATATAACTATGGCTACACCTTC. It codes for CASSPRDGYNYGYTF.

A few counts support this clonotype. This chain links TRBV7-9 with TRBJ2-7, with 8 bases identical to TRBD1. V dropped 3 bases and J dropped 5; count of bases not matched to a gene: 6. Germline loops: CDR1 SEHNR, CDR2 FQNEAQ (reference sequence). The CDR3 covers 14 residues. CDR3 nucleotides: TGTGCCAGCAGCTTTTGGGACAGGCCCCACGAGCAGTACTTC. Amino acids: CASSFWDRPHEQYF.

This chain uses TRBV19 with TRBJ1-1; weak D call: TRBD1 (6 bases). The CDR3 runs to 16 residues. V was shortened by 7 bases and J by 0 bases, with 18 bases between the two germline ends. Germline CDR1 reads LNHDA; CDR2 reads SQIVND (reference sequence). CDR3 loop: CASTKGGPPLNTEAFF. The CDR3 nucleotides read TGTGCCAGTACCAAAGGGGGACCCCCACTGAACACTGAAGCTTTCTTT.

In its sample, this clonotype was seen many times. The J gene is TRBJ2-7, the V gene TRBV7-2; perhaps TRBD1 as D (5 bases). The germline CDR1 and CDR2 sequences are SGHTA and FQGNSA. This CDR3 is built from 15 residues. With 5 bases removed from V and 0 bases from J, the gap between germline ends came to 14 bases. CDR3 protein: CASSAQASPSYEQYF. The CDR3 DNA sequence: TGTGCCAGCAGCGCACAGGCTAGTCCCTCCTACGAGCAGTACTTC.

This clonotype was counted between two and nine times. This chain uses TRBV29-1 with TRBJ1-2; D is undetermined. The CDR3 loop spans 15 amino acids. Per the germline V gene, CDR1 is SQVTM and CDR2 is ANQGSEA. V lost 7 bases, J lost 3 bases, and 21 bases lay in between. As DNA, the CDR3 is TGCAGCGCTAGACTTCGAAGGCCCCCCTACTATGGCTACACCTTC. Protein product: CSARLRRPPYYGYTF.

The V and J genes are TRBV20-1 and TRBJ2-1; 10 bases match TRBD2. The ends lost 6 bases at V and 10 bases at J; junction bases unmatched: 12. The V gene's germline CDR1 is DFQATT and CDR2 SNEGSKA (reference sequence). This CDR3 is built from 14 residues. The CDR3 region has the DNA TGCAGTGCGCTAAGCGGGAGGGGGACGGTGGAGCAGTTCTTC. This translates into CSALSGRGTVEQFF.

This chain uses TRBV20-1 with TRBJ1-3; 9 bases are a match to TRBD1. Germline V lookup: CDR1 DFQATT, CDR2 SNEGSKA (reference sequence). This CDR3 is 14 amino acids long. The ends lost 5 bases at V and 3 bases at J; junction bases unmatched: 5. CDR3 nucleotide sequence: TGCAGTGCTCCGGGACAGGGCGGTGGAAACACCATATATTTT. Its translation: CSAPGQGGGNTIYF.